Each of the 21 T cell receptor beta chains below was sequenced from the same sample in a study of T cell changes during pregnancy in multiple sclerosis. Sequencing was performed with immunoSEQ multiplex PCR; in TCRdb, only in-frame clones are kept and a portion is missing. The sample includes around 40,000 clones, roughly 87% seen only once; the top ten take approximately 1.2%. The sample here was CD4+ T cells from peripheral blood mononuclear cells, taken in the first trimester of pregnancy. The receptors were sampled from a female donor with multiple sclerosis, enrolled in a pregnancy study.

V gene TRBV2 combines with J gene TRBJ1-5; 9 nucleotides match TRBD1. V was clipped by 5 bases and J by 4 bases; unmatched bases: 6. The CDR3 is 15 amino acids. CDR1 is SNHLY, CDR2 FYNNEI, per germline. This CDR3 reads CASSPGTGSNQPQHF. The CDR3 DNA reads as TGTGCCAGCAGTCCCGGGACAGGGAGTAATCAGCCCCAGCATTTT.

The V call is TRBV19, the J call TRBJ2-1, with unresolved D. The germline V gene has CDR1 LNHDA and CDR2 SQIVND (reference sequence). V was shortened by 8 bases and J by 2 bases, with 4 bases between the two germline ends. The CDR3 has 11 amino acids. The DNA of the CDR3 is TGTGCCAGTGGAGCCTACAATGAGCAGTTCTTC. Translated: CASGAYNEQFF.

J is TRBJ2-5 and V is TRBV4-1; TRBD1 matches at 7 bases. With 6 bases clipped from V and 5 bases from J, the junction kept 15 bases outside the gene matches. The CDR3 covers 16 residues. Germline V CDR1 and CDR2: MGHRA, YSYEKL. CDR3 sequence (DNA): TGCGCCAGCAGGCTATACGGGACAGAGGCTGCTGAGACCCAGTACTTC. Residues: CASRLYGTEAAETQYF.

V and J are TRBV11-3 and TRBJ2-5; TRBD2 might be the D (6 bases). Germline lookup yields CDR1 SGHNT and CDR2 YENEEA. There are 14 residues in the CDR3. With 4 bases removed from V and 4 bases from J, the gap between germline ends came to 13 bases. The CDR3 bases are TGTGCCAGCAGCTCGTGGGAGGCTCGAGAGACCCAGTACTTC. Translated: CASSSWEARETQYF.

The V call is TRBV29-1, the J call TRBJ2-1; TRBD2 aligns across 11 bases. Looked up from germline, CDR1 is SQVTM and CDR2 is ANQGSEA. V dropped 4 bases and J dropped 7; count of bases not matched to a gene: 9. This CDR3 is built from 15 residues. The CDR3 nucleotides read TGCAGCGTTGGCTCGGTAGCGGGAGGGCCAAATGAGCAGTTCTTC. It is translated as CSVGSVAGGPNEQFF.

The rearrangement joins TRBV18 to TRBJ2-7; perhaps TRBD1 as D (6 bases). Germline V gene data show CDR1 as KGHSH and CDR2 as LQKENI. With 4 bases removed from V and 0 bases from J, the gap between germline ends came to 16 bases. CDR3 length: 16 amino acids. Here the CDR3 reads CASSLFSGQSSYEQYF. DNA of the CDR3: TGTGCCAGCTCACTTTTCTCGGGACAAAGCTCCTACGAGCAGTACTTC.

The rearrangement links TRBV7-2 to TRBJ1-2, with TRBD1 matching 7 bases. Germline CDR1 and CDR2: SGHTA and FQGNSA. Trimming took 1 base from V and 8 from J; bases not matched to a gene: 19. The CDR3 is made up of 18 amino acids. As DNA, the CDR3 is TGTGCCAGCAGCTTAGGAGAATGGGCTTATGACAGGGCGGGGGGCTACACCTTC. This sequence encodes CASSLGEWAYDRAGGYTF.

J is TRBJ2-7 and V is TRBV14, with a possible D match to TRBD2 (6 bases). Germline-derived CDR1 and CDR2 are SGHDN and FVKESK. V was clipped by 4 bases and J by 0 bases, with 10 bases between them. This CDR3 region has 14 residues. This chain's CDR3 is CASSPRGNSYEQYF. DNA for the CDR3: TGTGCCAGCAGCCCGCGCGGGAACTCCTACGAGCAGTACTTC.

The V call is TRBV7-9, the J call TRBJ2-7; TRBD1 is a possible D gene (6 bases). The CDR3 spans 17 residues. Per germline, CDR1 SEHNR and CDR2 FQNEAQ (reference sequence). The V and J ends lost 5 bases and 0 bases respectively, with 20 bases between them. This CDR3 is CASSRRRTGISSYEQYF. The CDR3 nucleotides read TGTGCCAGCAGCCGACGGAGAACAGGGATTTCCTCCTACGAGCAGTACTTC. Supplemented by reference TRBV7-9 and TRBJ2-7, the full variable domain reads DTGVSQNPRHKITKRGQNVTFRCDPISEHNRLYWYRQTLGQGPEFLTYFQNEAQLEKSRLLSDRFSAERPKGSFSTLEIQRTEQGDSAMYLCASSRRRTGISSYEQYFGPGTRLTVT.

The rearrangement links TRBV13 to TRBJ2-3, with 13 positions matching TRBD2. Unmatched junction bases numbered 8, after V lost 5 bases and J lost 6 bases. The CDR3 runs 16 residues. CDR1 is PRHDT and CDR2 is FYEKMQ in the germline V gene (reference sequence). The CDR3, as DNA: TGTGCCAGCAGCACCTGGACTAGCGGGAGTCCCGATACGCAGTATTTT. This sequence encodes CASSTWTSGSPDTQYF. Full variable domain (outside the CDR3, taken from reference TRBV13 and TRBJ2-3): AAGVIQSPRHLIKEKRETATLKCYPIPRHDTVYWYQQGPGQDPQFLISFYEKMQSDKGSIPDRFSAQQFSDYHSELNMSSLELGDSALYFCASSTWTSGSPDTQYFGPGTRLTVL.

This sequence joins TRBV7-2 and TRBJ2-5, with a possible D match to TRBD2 (6 bases). V dropped 4 bases and J dropped 2 bases, with 8 bases sitting between them. The CDR3 runs to 13 residues. Germline lookup yields CDR1 SGHTA and CDR2 FQGNSA. In DNA form, the CDR3 reads TGTGCCAGCAGCTCGACTAGGCAAGAGACCCAGTACTTC. Its protein product is CASSSTRQETQYF.

The genes are TRBV19 and TRBJ2-2; 7 bases match TRBD1. J lost 2 bases, V lost 6 bases, and 9 bases had no gene match. The CDR3 totals 16 residues. Germline V gives CDR1 LNHDA, CDR2 SQIVND (reference sequence). The CDR3 DNA reads as TGTGCCAGTAGCGACAGGGCTCAGGGAAACACCGGGGAGCTGTTTTTT. Its protein is CASSDRAQGNTGELFF. The variable domain in full, completed from reference TRBV19 and TRBJ2-2, reads DGGITQSPKYLFRKEGQNVTLSCEQNLNHDAMYWYRQDPGQGLRLIYYSQIVNDFQKGDIAEGYSVSREKKESFPLTVTSAQKNPTAFYLCASSDRAQGNTGELFFGEGSRLTVL.

The chain joins TRBV4-3 to TRBJ2-5; 10 positions agree with TRBD1. The J call may be in error: the DNA end matches TRBJ2-7 better. The CDR3 length is 15 residues. Germline values: CDR1 LGHNA, CDR2 YSLEER. The chain's CDR3 is CASSRSGQGRYEQYF. CDR3 bases: TGCGCCAGCAGCCGGTCGGGACAGGGGCGGTACGAGCAGTACTTC.

V and J are TRBV2 and TRBJ1-4; perhaps TRBD1 as D (6 bases). V dropped 4 bases and J dropped 7 bases, with 16 bases sitting between them. The CDR3 totals 15 residues. The germline gives CDR1 SNHLY, CDR2 FYNNEI. The CDR3 nucleotides read TGTGCCAGCAGTGCGGGGGGGGGCGGCGGTGAAAAACTGTTTTTT. This sequence encodes CASSAGGGGGEKLFF.

The V call is TRBV7-9, the J call TRBJ1-1; 10 nucleotides match TRBD1. This CDR3 has 13 amino acids. With V trimmed by 11 bases and J by 0 bases, 3 bases remained unmatched. The V gene's germline CDR1 is SEHNR and CDR2 FQNEAQ (reference sequence). The CDR3 region has the DNA TGTGCCGGGGACAGGGGTTTGAACACTGAAGCTTTCTTT. As protein: CAGDRGLNTEAFF.

The CDR3 is CASREGQAGNTIYF. Here the CDR3 DNA reads TGTGCCAGCAGGGAGGGGCAGGCCGGAAACACCATATATTTT. The chain uses TRBV2 and TRBJ1-3; TRBD1 might be the D (5 bases). The ends were cut back, 6 bases at V and 4 bases at J, with 13 bases in the middle. CDR3 length equals 14 residues. CDR1 and CDR2 from the germline V gene are SNHLY and FYNNEI. Filled out from reference TRBV2 and TRBJ1-3, the complete variable domain reads EPEVTQTPSHQVTQMGQEVILRCVPISNHLYFYWYRQILGQKVEFLVSFYNNEISEKSEIFDDQFSVERPDGSNFTLKIRSTKLEDSAMYFCASREGQAGNTIYFGEGSWLTVV.

The chain links TRBV10-3 to TRBJ2-7; 10 bases agree with TRBD1. V shed 10 bases, J shed 4 bases, and the junction held 4 bases outside the gene matches. The CDR3 length is 12 residues. In germline, CDR1 is ENHRY, CDR2 SYGVKD. As DNA, the CDR3 is TGTGCCACCCGGACAGGGGGATACGAGCAGTACTTC. This sequence encodes CATRTGGYEQYF.

The chain couples TRBV5-1 to TRBJ1-2; D is perhaps TRBD1 (5 bases). The CDR3 is 13 residues long. Trimming removed 0 bases at V and 6 bases at J, with 9 bases between. CDR1 and CDR2 (germline): SGHRS, YFSETQ. The CDR3 sequence: CASSLDGGNGYTF. The DNA for the CDR3 is TGCGCCAGCAGCTTGGACGGGGGAAATGGCTACACCTTC.

The chain uses TRBV11-2 and TRBJ1-1; 8 bases fit TRBD1. J lost 7 bases, V lost 5 bases, and 15 bases had no gene match. CDR3 length: 16 residues. CDR1 SGHAT and CDR2 FQNNGV come from the germline V gene. The CDR3 DNA follows: TGTGCCAGCAGCCGATTAGGGGCAGGGGGCGAGGTTGAAGCTTTCTTT. It is translated as CASSRLGAGGEVEAFF. Full variable domain (outside the CDR3, taken from reference TRBV11-2 and TRBJ1-1): EAGVAQSPRYKIIEKRQSVAFWCNPISGHATLYWYQQILGQGPKLLIQFQNNGVVDDSQLPKDRFSAERLKGVDSTLKIQPAKLEDSAVYLCASSRLGAGGEVEAFFGQGTRLTVV.

The chain is built from TRBV6-8 and TRBJ1-1; a weak D match, TRBD1 (6 bases). The CDR3 is 18 residues long. Trimming removed 6 bases from V and 10 bases from J, with 33 bases in between. CDR1 and CDR2 (germline): MNHGY, SAAAGT. The CDR3 loop is CASSHPRYYRVKVVGAFF. CDR3 sequence (DNA): TGTGCCAGCAGCCACCCCCGCTACTACAGGGTAAAAGTAGTTGGAGCTTTCTTT.

The V call is TRBV6-6, the J call TRBJ2-7; perhaps TRBD2 as D (6 bases). CDR1 MNHNY and CDR2 SVGAGI come from the germline V gene (reference sequence). V was pared by 6 bases and J by 0 bases, with 12 bases between. This CDR3 has 14 amino acids. The CDR3 spells CASSTSLRSYEQYF. The CDR3 nucleotides read TGTGCCAGCAGCACTAGCTTACGCTCCTACGAGCAGTACTTC.